The next 30 T cell receptor beta chains were all read from a single sample in a study of blood T cell repertoires in COVID-19. TCRdb's copy holds only in-frame clones and misses some; the assay was immunoSEQ multiplex PCR. The table shows approximately 230,000 clones, with about four fifths occurring only once. Input material: peripheral blood. The receptors were gathered from a man of 80 years or more with acute or convalescent COVID-19.

The genes are TRBV5-1 and TRBJ2-7; TRBD1 aligns across 9 bases. V gave up 5 bases and J gave up 7 bases; unmatched junction bases: 7. The CDR3 sequence is 13 residues long. Germline CDR1 and CDR2: SGHRS and YFSETQ. The CDR3 reads CASSTGGLGEQYF. The DNA of the CDR3 is TGCGCCAGCAGTACAGGGGGCTTGGGTGAGCAGTACTTC.

The chain employs TRBV7-2 and TRBJ2-5; a weak D match, TRBD2 (7 bases). V lost 1 base and J lost 5, with 14 bases in between. Germline values: CDR1 SGHTA, CDR2 FQGNSA. The CDR3 loop spans 15 amino acids. CDR3 in DNA: TGTGCCAGCAGCTTAGTCCCGGGGGGCCAGGAGACCCAGTACTTC. Its translation: CASSLVPGGQETQYF.

This sequence joins TRBV5-1 and TRBJ1-6; TRBD1 matches at 7 bases. V trimming: 6 bases; J trimming: 4 bases; junction bases outside the gene matches: 4. In germline, CDR1 is SGHRS, CDR2 YFSETQ. The CDR3 is made up of 14 amino acids. CDR3 sequence reads: CASKGGEYNSPLHF. CDR3 sequence (DNA): TGCGCCAGCAAAGGGGGCGAATATAATTCACCCCTCCACTTT.

V usage is TRBV11-2 and J usage is TRBJ2-7; D not certain. Trimming cost V 1 base and J 3 bases, with 7 bases left between them. Looked up from germline, CDR1 is SGHAT and CDR2 is FQNNGV. The CDR3 totals 13 residues. CDR3 DNA: TGTGCCAGCAGCTTAGCCCCAGGCTACGAGCAGTACTTC. Protein sequence: CASSLAPGYEQYF.

This chain uses TRBV19 with TRBJ2-5; D might be TRBD2 (6 bases). The germline CDR1 and CDR2 sequences are LNHDA and SQIVND (reference sequence). The CDR3 contains 17 residues. V was trimmed by 5 bases and J by 0 bases, leaving 19 bases between them. CDR3 region: CASSAGRSTKYQETQYF. Here the CDR3 DNA reads TGTGCCAGTAGTGCGGGAAGGTCTACTAAGTACCAAGAGACCCAGTACTTC.

The chain has TRBV28 and TRBJ1-2; 7 positions agree with TRBD1. The CDR3 length is 16 residues. J gave up 0 bases and V 10 bases, and 14 bases lay outside the gene matches. CDR1 and CDR2 from the germline V gene are MDHEN and SYDVKM. CDR3 sequence (DNA): TGTGCCACCAAGGGGACAGCCTTAAGTACTAACTATGGCTACACCTTC. It translates to CATKGTALSTNYGYTF.

This clone appeared once. The chain recombines TRBV10-3 with TRBJ2-7; a possible D gene is TRBD2 (5 bases). This CDR3 has 13 residues. V was shortened by 2 bases and J by 4 bases, with 9 bases between the two germline ends. Germline CDR1 ENHRY, CDR2 SYGVKD. The CDR3 DNA follows: TGTGCCATCAGTGAGCGCGGGTTATACGAGCAGTACTTC. It codes for CAISERGLYEQYF.

V and J are TRBV5-4 and TRBJ2-2; the match to TRBD2 covers 7 bases. V dropped 1 base and J dropped 2; count of bases not matched to a gene: 5. This CDR3 has 16 residues. CDR1 and CDR2 (germline): SGHNT, YYREEE (reference sequence). The CDR3 sequence is CASSLRLAANTGELFF. The DNA for the CDR3 is TGTGCCAGCAGCTTGCGTCTAGCGGCTAACACCGGGGAGCTGTTTTTT.

V and J are TRBV30 and TRBJ1-1; D gene uncertain. Germline V gene lookup returns CDR1 GTSNPN and CDR2 SVGIG (reference sequence). V lost 5 bases and J lost 4, with 11 bases in between. This CDR3 is 12 amino acids long. CDR3 amino acids: CAWADSGTEAFF. DNA for the CDR3: TGTGCCTGGGCCGATTCGGGCACTGAAGCTTTCTTT.

This chain links TRBV7-2 with TRBJ2-1; D remains unclear. V lost 1 base, J lost 7 bases, and 14 bases lay in between. The CDR3 spans 15 residues. Looked up from germline, CDR1 is SGHTA and CDR2 is FQGNSA. The CDR3 DNA sequence: TGTGCCAGCAGCTTAGATTCCGGTCTGATGAATGAGCAGTTCTTC. The encoded protein is CASSLDSGLMNEQFF.

About this clone itself: Other DNA sequences in this specimen translate into the identical CDR3. The chain recombines TRBV18 with TRBJ2-7; D remains ambiguous. Germline V gene sequence: CDR1 KGHSH, CDR2 LQKENI. The CDR3 spans 12 residues. Trimming took 5 bases from V and 3 from J, leaving 8 bases between them. This CDR3 is CASSASGYEQYF. CDR3 sequence (DNA): TGTGCCAGCTCAGCATCAGGCTACGAGCAGTACTTC.

This chain joins TRBV24-1 and TRBJ1-4, with a weak D call TRBD1 (5 bases). There are 16 residues in the CDR3. V lost 3 bases and J 3 bases, leaving 13 bases between the germline ends. Per germline, CDR1 KGHDR and CDR2 SFDVKD. The CDR3 sequence: CATSDGGYESNEKLFF. The CDR3 DNA is TGTGCCACCAGTGATGGGGGGTACGAGTCTAATGAAAAACTGTTTTTT.

The rearrangement links TRBV18 to TRBJ1-2, with D uncertain. Looked up from germline, CDR1 is KGHSH and CDR2 is LQKENI. This CDR3 has 13 residues. Trimming removed 2 bases from V and 5 bases from J, with 9 bases in between. This CDR3 reads CASSPDEWYGYTF. CDR3 DNA: TGTGCCAGCTCACCAGATGAGTGGTATGGCTACACCTTC.

This chain links TRBV23-1 with TRBJ1-5; TRBD1 is a possible D gene (5 bases). TRBV23-1 is an open reading frame, and its role is uncertain. The CDR3 spans 20 residues. Trimming stripped 10 bases from V and 0 bases from J, with 31 bases between. This CDR3 is CATPLFGGIDGRYSNQPQHF. CDR3 bases: TGCGCCACCCCTCTATTTGGGGGGATTGACGGGAGATATAGCAATCAGCCCCAGCATTTT.

The chain uses TRBV5-1 and TRBJ2-1, with 12 bases aligning to TRBD2. The CDR3 extends over 15 amino acids. V shed 0 bases and J 10 bases; nucleotides not matched to a gene: 5. The germline CDR1 and CDR2 sequences are SGHRS and YFSETQ. DNA for the CDR3: TGCGCCAGCAGCTTGGGACTAGCGGGGGCGGGCGAGCAGTTCTTC. Amino acid sequence: CASSLGLAGAGEQFF.

The chain employs TRBV5-1 and TRBJ2-7, with 9 bases identical to TRBD2. CDR3 length equals 16 residues. The junction had 7 bases not matched to a gene; V was cut back by 0 bases and J by 3 bases. CDR1 is SGHRS, CDR2 YFSETQ, per germline. The CDR3 sequence is CASSLGASGTNYEQYF. CDR3 nucleotide sequence: TGCGCCAGCAGCTTGGGGGCTAGCGGGACTAACTACGAGCAGTACTTC.

J is TRBJ1-2 and V is TRBV28, with TRBD1 matching 10 bases. Germline V gives CDR1 MDHEN, CDR2 SYDVKM. CDR3 size: 15 residues. J gave up 5 bases and V 4 bases, and 7 bases lay outside the gene matches. CDR3 protein: CASSSRPGQGYGYTF. CDR3 DNA sequence: TGTGCCAGCAGTTCCCGACCGGGACAGGGGTATGGCTACACCTTC.

J is TRBJ1-4 and V is TRBV3-1 (or the pseudogene TRBV3-2); perhaps TRBD1 as D (5 bases). The V gene's germline CDR1 is LGHDT and CDR2 YNNKEL (reference sequence). V gave up 4 bases and J gave up 5 bases, with 14 bases separating them. The CDR3 has 15 residues. The CDR3 nucleotides are TGTGCCAGCAGCCTTCGACAGCCCGGCAATGAAAAACTGTTTTTT. Its protein product is CASSLRQPGNEKLFF.

This chain connects TRBV19 to TRBJ1-2, with no clear D. Germline-derived CDR1 and CDR2 are LNHDA and SQIVND (reference sequence). The V and J ends lost 10 bases and 8 bases respectively, with 17 bases between them. The CDR3 spans 12 residues. The CDR3: CATRGRPQGYTF. Here the CDR3 DNA reads TGTGCCACGCGGGGTAGGCCTCAGGGCTACACCTTC.

This clone was found once. This chain links TRBV27 with TRBJ2-7, with TRBD1 matching over 7 bases. The CDR3 sequence is 16 residues long. The junction had 10 bases not matched to a gene; V was cut back by 2 bases and J by 3 bases. Germline lookup yields CDR1 MNHEY and CDR2 SMNVEV (reference sequence). CDR3 sequence: CASSLDGTEQLYEQYF. The CDR3, as DNA: TGTGCCAGCAGTTTAGATGGGACAGAGCAGCTCTACGAGCAGTACTTC.

This rearrangement joins TRBV5-4 to TRBJ2-5; tentative D call: TRBD1 (5 bases). The CDR3 loop spans 15 amino acids. The germline V gene encodes CDR1 SGHNT and CDR2 YYREEE (reference sequence). V was pared by 0 bases and J by 2 bases, with 11 bases between. This chain's CDR3 is CASSLDRPIQETQYF. The CDR3 bases are TGTGCCAGCAGCTTGGACAGGCCCATACAAGAGACCCAGTACTTC.

The chain joins TRBV18 to TRBJ2-7; 10 bases align to TRBD1. With 3 bases clipped from V and 5 bases from J, the junction kept 4 bases outside the gene matches. Germline values: CDR1 KGHSH, CDR2 LQKENI. This CDR3 contains 14 residues. Here the CDR3 reads CASSPRTGGDEQYF. Here the CDR3 DNA reads TGTGCCAGCTCACCGCGGACAGGGGGGGACGAGCAGTACTTC.

V gene TRBV2 combines with J gene TRBJ2-3, with D perhaps TRBD2 (5 bases). Trimming took off 8 bases at V and 4 bases at J, with 10 bases between the two ends. The CDR3 consists of 12 residues. Germline V CDR1 and CDR2: SNHLY, FYNNEI. CDR3 DNA: TGTGCCAGCTCGAGGGTGGCAGATACGCAGTATTTT. It translates to CASSRVADTQYF.

The V and J genes are TRBV4-1 and TRBJ2-4, with 11 bases that match TRBD1. V was clipped by 4 bases and J by 2 bases; unmatched bases: 19. CDR1 is MGHRA and CDR2 is YSYEKL in the germline V gene. This CDR3 has 21 residues. CDR3 nucleotide sequence: TGCGCCAGCAGCCCAACCCCAGGGCGGGACAGGGGGATGACGACCAAAAACATTCAGTACTTC. Amino acid sequence: CASSPTPGRDRGMTTKNIQYF.

Only one count was recorded for this clone. The chain recombines TRBV28 with TRBJ2-7; 8 nucleotides match TRBD1. V trimming: 8 bases; J trimming: 0 bases; junction bases outside the gene matches: 6. This CDR3 contains 14 residues. Germline CDR1 is MDHEN and CDR2 is SYDVKM. The CDR3 region has the DNA TGTGCCAGCGAGGACAGGGCCTTCTCCTACGAGCAGTACTTC. Translated: CASEDRAFSYEQYF.

The chain couples TRBV5-4 to TRBJ1-1, with 9 nucleotides matching TRBD1. This CDR3 is built from 16 residues. Germline assignment: CDR1 SGHNT and CDR2 YYREEE (reference sequence). Germline trimming cut 4 bases from V and 0 bases from J; bases unmatched to any gene: 7. In nucleotides, the CDR3 is TGTGCCAGCAGCCCCGGACAGGGGATTATGAACACTGAAGCTTTCTTT. Its translation is CASSPGQGIMNTEAFF.

This clone was seen a handful of times. The J gene is TRBJ1-4, the V gene TRBV4-2; possibly TRBD1 for D (6 bases). The CDR3 extends over 16 amino acids. The V end lost 2 bases, the J end lost 0 bases, and 10 bases lay between the germline ends. Germline V gene sequence: CDR1 LGHNA, CDR2 YNFKEQ. The CDR3 nucleotides read TGTGCCAGCAGCCAAAATCCAGGGGCAACTAATGAAAAACTGTTTTTT. Amino acid sequence: CASSQNPGATNEKLFF.

A few counts support this clone. The chain combines TRBV10-1 with TRBJ2-7; 8 nucleotides align to TRBD2. The CDR3 contains 15 residues. The V segment lost 0 bases and the J segment 2 bases; nucleotides outside the gene matches: 3. Germline V gene lookup returns CDR1 WNHNN and CDR2 SYGVQD (reference sequence). The CDR3 reads CASSESRGETYEQYF. CDR3 DNA: TGCGCCAGCAGTGAGTCGCGGGGGGAGACCTACGAGCAGTACTTC.

V is TRBV2 and J is TRBJ1-6, with a tentative D call TRBD1 (6 bases). The V gene's germline CDR1 is SNHLY and CDR2 FYNNEI. Trimming cost V 4 bases and J 1 base, with 14 bases left between them. The CDR3 is 17 residues long. CDR3 protein: CASSVGGGASYNSPLHF. Written as DNA, the CDR3 is TGTGCCAGCAGTGTTGGGGGGGGCGCGTCCTATAATTCACCCCTCCACTTT.

As for this clone: Different DNA sequences within this sample yield the same CDR3. The V call is TRBV20-1, the J call TRBJ1-1; D is unclear. This CDR3 comprises 11 residues. In germline, CDR1 is DFQATT, CDR2 SNEGSKA (reference sequence). V was shortened by 2 bases and J by 3 bases, with 4 bases between the two germline ends. The CDR3 DNA follows: TGCAGTGCTAGATCGGACACTGAAGCTTTCTTT. This gives the protein CSARSDTEAFF.